These 25 T cell receptor beta chains originate from one sample sequenced in a study of early T cells in non-severe SARS-CoV-2 infection. TCRdb independently ran MiXCR on the 5' RACE reads; one entry per CDR3 protein. Of some 71,000 distinct CDR3 sequences in the sample, 9% to 10% were seen once. Specimen: whole blood, collected at baseline. Source of these receptors: an adult who was a healthcare worker with PCR-confirmed SARS-CoV-2 infection or an uninfected control (not recorded which).

Notes on this clonotype: It may be a read error: a sequence one base away is much more abundant. The chain joins TRBV6-2 or TRBV6-3 to TRBJ2-5, with D perhaps TRBD2 (5 bases). Trimming took off 5 bases at V and 6 bases at J, with 13 bases between the two ends. This CDR3 comprises 13 residues. CDR1 is MNHEY, CDR2 SVGEGT, per germline. CDR3 sequence: CASSHPDGKTQYF. The CDR3 DNA reads as TGTGCCAGCAGTCACCCGGACGGGAAGACCCAGTACTTC.

The table lists this clonotype with many counts. The chain links TRBV12-3 or TRBV12-4 to TRBJ1-3; D remains unclear. This CDR3 spans 13 amino acids. The V end was cut by 5 bases, the J end by 4 bases, with 9 bases between. The CDR3 protein is CASSTASGNTIYF. The CDR3 region has the DNA TGTGCCAGCAGTACAGCATCCGGAAACACCATATATTTT.

This clonotype was detected only once. The V and J genes are TRBV3-1 and TRBJ2-2, with D possibly being TRBD2 (5 bases). The V gene's germline CDR1 is LGHDT and CDR2 YNNKEL (reference sequence). There are 14 residues in the CDR3. Trimming pared 1 base from V and 5 bases from J, leaving 8 bases between. The CDR3 bases are TGTGCCAGCAGCCAAGGGACTCCGACCGGGGAGCTGTTTTTT. Its translation is CASSQGTPTGELFF.

This clonotype has just a few counts. This chain uses TRBV6-6 with TRBJ1-5, with 9 bases identical to TRBD1. This CDR3 is 17 amino acids long. The V gene's germline CDR1 is MNHNY and CDR2 SVGAGI (reference sequence). V was clipped by 6 bases and J by 0 bases; unmatched bases: 9. In nucleotides, the CDR3 is TGTGCCAGCAGGCCGGGACAGGGAGTCTATAGCAATCAGCCCCAGCATTTT. Translation gives CASRPGQGVYSNQPQHF.

This clonotype was seen only a few times. V gene TRBV7-9 combines with J gene TRBJ1-1; 7 bases align to TRBD1. Trimming cost V 5 bases and J 1 base; bases outside gene matches: 1. Germline CDR1 and CDR2: SEHNR and FQNEAQ (reference sequence). This CDR3 contains 13 residues. The CDR3 here is CASSRQGNTEAFF. Here the CDR3 DNA reads TGTGCCAGCAGCCGACAGGGGAACACTGAAGCTTTCTTT.

This clonotype was observed at least ten times. The rearrangement uses TRBV24-1 and TRBJ2-3; D is uncertain. The CDR3 loop spans 13 amino acids. V was trimmed by 8 bases and J by 1 base, leaving 9 bases between them. CDR1 is KGHDR, CDR2 SFDVKD, per germline. CDR3 DNA: TGTGCCACCACAGACGGAGGCACAGATACGCAGTATTTT. Protein sequence: CATTDGGTDTQYF.

This clonotype occurred a few times. This sequence joins TRBV5-1 and TRBJ2-7; TRBD2 is a possible D gene (6 bases). The CDR3 sequence is 14 residues long. CDR1 and CDR2 (germline): SGHRS, YFSETQ. V was pared by 1 base and J by 3 bases, with 11 bases between. The CDR3 coding sequence is TGCGCCAGCAGCTTGTCGGGGGTAGGCTACGAGCAGTACTTC. Its protein is CASSLSGVGYEQYF.

This clonotype came up a few times. CDR3 region: CASSPLGGSGNTIYF. In nucleotides, the CDR3 is TGTGCCAGCAGTCCGCTCGGTGGGTCTGGAAACACCATATATTTT. This chain uses TRBV28 with TRBJ1-3; D ambiguous. Between the trimmed V and J ends, which lost 5 bases and 1 base, there was a span of 12 bases. Germline loops: CDR1 MDHEN, CDR2 SYDVKM. CDR3 length: 15 residues.

This clonotype was counted many times. The chain recombines TRBV4-2 with TRBJ2-1; 12 positions agree with TRBD2. This CDR3 has 17 amino acids. J lost 5 bases, V lost 5 bases, and 10 bases had no gene match. Germline V lookup: CDR1 LGHNA, CDR2 YNFKEQ. The CDR3 region is CASSRAELAGGDNEQFF. The CDR3 DNA reads as TGTGCCAGCAGCAGGGCCGAACTAGCGGGAGGTGACAATGAGCAGTTCTTC.

This clonotype came up many times. The chain carries TRBV4-3 and TRBJ1-2, with 8 bases matching TRBD1. This CDR3 comprises 13 residues. V lost 3 bases, J lost 4 bases, and 1 base stayed unmatched. Germline V gene sequence: CDR1 LGHNA, CDR2 YSLEER. The CDR3 here is CASSQDRAYGYTF. Written as DNA, the CDR3 is TGCGCCAGCAGCCAGGACAGGGCCTATGGCTACACCTTC.

This clonotype was recorded a few times. The gene calls are TRBV28 and TRBJ1-4; TRBD1 is a possible D gene (5 bases). The CDR3 is made up of 13 amino acids. V gave up 6 bases and J gave up 8 bases, with 13 bases separating them. The germline CDR1 and CDR2 sequences are MDHEN and SYDVKM. DNA of the CDR3: TGTGCCAGCAGGAACAGGAGTCGGGAAAAACTGTTTTTT. Amino acid sequence: CASRNRSREKLFF.

This clonotype was seen repeatedly, ten times or more. The rearrangement joins TRBV12-3 or TRBV12-4 to TRBJ2-3; no firm D call. Trimming stripped 3 bases from V and 4 bases from J, with 11 bases between. The CDR3 spans 14 residues. The CDR3 DNA is TGTGCCAGCAGTTTTCGACCGATGGCAGATACGCAGTATTTT. This codes for CASSFRPMADTQYF.

This clonotype was detected many times. The V gene is TRBV29-1, the J gene TRBJ1-2; no clear D gene. Between the trimmed V and J ends, which lost 3 bases and 0 bases, there was a span of 8 bases. Germline V lookup: CDR1 SQVTM, CDR2 ANQGSEA. This CDR3 contains 13 residues. The CDR3 bases are TGCAGCGTTGATACCGGAGCTAACTATGGCTACACCTTC. It yields the protein CSVDTGANYGYTF.

This clonotype was picked up a small number of times. This sequence joins TRBV19 and TRBJ2-7; D is unclear. Trimming cost V 8 bases and J 7 bases, with 15 bases left between them. Germline V lookup: CDR1 LNHDA, CDR2 SQIVND (reference sequence). The CDR3 runs to 12 residues. The CDR3 DNA follows: TGTGCCAGTCATCACTCCGGGTGGGAGCAGTACTTC. As protein: CASHHSGWEQYF.

This clonotype occurred a few times. The chain couples TRBV12-3 or TRBV12-4 to TRBJ2-2; 7 bases fit TRBD1. V lost 6 bases and J lost 6; bases outside the gene matches: 7. This CDR3 spans 14 amino acids. The CDR3 bases are TGTGCCAGCAGACCGGGACAGCTAGCCGGGGAGCTGTTTTTT. Protein sequence: CASRPGQLAGELFF.

V gene TRBV12-3 or TRBV12-4 combines with J gene TRBJ1-4; TRBD1 matches 10 bases. The CDR3 runs 16 residues. The trim removed 6 bases at V and 0 bases at J, leaving 4 bases unmatched. The CDR3 loop reads CASRRDRGSTNEKLFF. As DNA, the CDR3 is TGTGCCAGCAGGCGGGACAGGGGTTCAACTAATGAAAAACTGTTTTTT.

This CDR3 is CSVGITGELFF. The CDR3 DNA is TGCAGCGTTGGAATTACCGGGGAGCTGTTTTTT. This chain links TRBV29-1 with TRBJ2-2; no reliable D call. Trimming took off 4 bases at V and 5 bases at J, with 5 bases between the two ends. The CDR3 is 11 amino acids. Per germline, CDR1 SQVTM and CDR2 ANQGSEA.

In this sample, this clonotype turned up many times. V and J are TRBV7-9 and TRBJ2-6, with a weak D call TRBD1 (6 bases). Germline V gene data show CDR1 as SEHNR and CDR2 as FQNEAQ (reference sequence). The CDR3 contains 13 residues. The V and J ends lost 5 bases and 5 bases respectively, with 7 bases between them. The CDR3 nucleotides are TGTGCCAGCAGCGGGGACAGGGCCAACGTCCTGACTTTC. It specifies CASSGDRANVLTF.

The rearrangement links TRBV19 to TRBJ2-7; unclear D gene. Trimming shortened V by 4 bases and J by 1 base, and 8 bases separated the two germline ends. The CDR3 spans 13 residues. CDR1 is LNHDA, CDR2 SQIVND, per germline (reference sequence). CDR3 loop: CASSRPGSYEQYF. CDR3 nucleotides: TGTGCCAGTAGTAGGCCCGGATCCTACGAGCAGTACTTC.

This clonotype was observed a handful of times. V and J are TRBV10-3 and TRBJ1-3; the D gene is possibly TRBD1 (5 bases). The V and J ends lost 8 bases and 3 bases respectively, with 8 bases between them. The CDR3 consists of 12 residues. The germline V gene has CDR1 ENHRY and CDR2 SYGVKD. Written as DNA, the CDR3 is TGTGCCATCCAGGGAAATGGAAACACCATATATTTT. Amino acids: CAIQGNGNTIYF.

This clonotype appeared many times. This sequence joins TRBV5-1 and TRBJ2-7; D might be TRBD1 (6 bases). Trimming stripped 2 bases from V and 2 bases from J, with 11 bases between. Germline V gene lookup returns CDR1 SGHRS and CDR2 YFSETQ. The CDR3 length is 14 residues. The CDR3 bases are TGCGCCAGCAGCTTCGGGACAACAACCTACGAGCAGTACTTC. Translated: CASSFGTTTYEQYF.

This clonotype came up a few times. V gene TRBV28 combines with J gene TRBJ2-7; D is unresolved. Germline CDR1 is MDHEN and CDR2 is SYDVKM. V was cut by 4 bases and J by 3 bases, with 10 bases left in between. The CDR3 totals 13 residues. The CDR3 sequence is CASSSSVNYEQYF. CDR3 DNA: TGTGCCAGCAGTTCGAGCGTAAACTACGAGCAGTACTTC.

The chain recombines TRBV12-3 or TRBV12-4 with TRBJ2-1; 7 nucleotides align to TRBD2. V lost 7 bases, J lost 4 bases, and 13 bases stayed unmatched. The CDR3 is 16 residues long. The CDR3 bases are TGTGCCAGCACCGGAGGACTAGACCTGGCTTACAATGAGCAGTTCTTC. Its protein product is CASTGGLDLAYNEQFF.

There are many counts of this clonotype. This rearrangement joins TRBV15 to TRBJ2-1, with a weak D call TRBD2 (5 bases). CDR3 length equals 15 residues. V gave up 0 bases and J gave up 6 bases, with 12 bases separating them. Germline V gives CDR1 LNHNV, CDR2 YYDKDF (reference sequence). CDR3 region: CATSRDKISGNEQFF. In DNA, the CDR3 is TGTGCCACCAGCAGAGATAAGATCAGCGGCAATGAGCAGTTCTTC.

This clonotype was observed many times. J is TRBJ1-1 and V is TRBV18; D not certain. Germline V gene lookup returns CDR1 KGHSH and CDR2 LQKENI. The CDR3 is made up of 17 amino acids. Between the trimmed V and J ends, which lost 2 bases and 2 bases, there was a span of 18 bases. The CDR3 reads CASSPARVLSANTEAFF. The DNA for the CDR3 is TGTGCCAGCTCACCAGCGCGGGTTTTATCGGCAAACACTGAAGCTTTCTTT.